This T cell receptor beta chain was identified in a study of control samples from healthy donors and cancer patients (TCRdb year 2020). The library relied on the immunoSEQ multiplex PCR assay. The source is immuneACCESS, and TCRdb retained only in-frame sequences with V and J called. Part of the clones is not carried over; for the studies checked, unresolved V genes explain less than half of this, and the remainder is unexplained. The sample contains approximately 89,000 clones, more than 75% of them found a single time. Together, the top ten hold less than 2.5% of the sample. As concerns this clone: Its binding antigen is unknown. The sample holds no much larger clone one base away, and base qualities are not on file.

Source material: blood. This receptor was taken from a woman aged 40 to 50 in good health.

The DNA sequence follows: TGTGCCACCAGCAGAGACGGGGTCAGAGGGGACGAGCAGTACTTC. This translates into CATSRDGVRGDEQYF. The chain employs TRBV15 and TRBJ2-7; the D region may be TRBD1 or TRBD2, each matching 5 bases equally. From the germline V gene (reference sequence), CDR1 is LNHNV and CDR2 is YYDKDF. The CDR3 covers 15 residues, taking in both the cysteine and the phenylalanine. Just CDR3 DNA is preserved here, 45 bases in frame from base 1. V is shortened by 0 bases, J by 5 bases, and the region joining them spans 14 bases.